Below are 32 T cell receptor beta chains sequenced from a single sample in a study of blood T cell repertoires in COVID-19. TCRdb's table, derived via immunoSEQ multiplex PCR, lists solely in-frame clones and lacks some. The sample has about 240,000 clones, approximately 83% seen once; the top ten hold around 3%. Sample: PBMCs or T cells enriched from blood (not recorded which). The receptors here all came from a woman aged 40 to 49 with acute COVID-19.

This clone was recorded a few times. J is TRBJ2-3 and V is TRBV11-2; 9 bases map to TRBD2. Per germline, CDR1 SGHAT and CDR2 FQNNGV. This CDR3 region has 15 residues. Trimming cost V 5 bases and J 3 bases; bases outside gene matches: 6. CDR3 loop: CASSVVAGATDTQYF. The DNA for the CDR3 is TGTGCCAGCAGCGTCGTAGCGGGAGCTACAGATACGCAGTATTTT.

V gene TRBV4-1 combines with J gene TRBJ2-1; 11 nucleotides agree with TRBD2. The CDR3 is made up of 16 amino acids. Germline-derived CDR1 and CDR2 are MGHRA and YSYEKL. V gave up 2 bases and J gave up 0 bases; unmatched junction bases: 0. CDR3 in DNA: TGCGCCAGCAGCCAAACTAGCGGGAGCTCCTACAATGAGCAGTTCTTC. It yields the protein CASSQTSGSSYNEQFF.

This clone was seen just once. The genes are TRBV9 and TRBJ1-3; a possible D gene is TRBD1 (6 bases). There are 16 residues in the CDR3. Germline V gives CDR1 SGDLS, CDR2 YYNGEE. V shed 3 bases and J shed 0 bases, with 13 bases lying between them. For the CDR3, the DNA is TGTGCCAGCAGCGACAACAGGGATGACTCTGGAAACACCATATATTTT. Translated: CASSDNRDDSGNTIYF.

With regard to this clone: Other DNA sequences in the same sample also yield this CDR3. The CDR3, as DNA: TGTGCCATCAGTGAGTCCGGGGGAAGCAATCAGCCCCAGCATTTT. Residues: CAISESGGSNQPQHF. V is TRBV10-3 and J is TRBJ1-5; a possible D gene is TRBD1 (5 bases). Germline lookup yields CDR1 ENHRY and CDR2 SYGVKD. The CDR3 runs to 15 residues. The ends were cut back, 0 bases at V and 1 base at J, with 7 bases in the middle.

The V and J genes are TRBV11-2 and TRBJ2-2, with D possibly matching TRBD1 (6 bases). Trimming left V 3 bases short and J 7 bases short, with 9 bases between. The CDR3 sequence is 13 residues long. Germline V gives CDR1 SGHAT, CDR2 FQNNGV. Written as DNA, the CDR3 is TGTGCCAGCAGCTTTTCAGGGGTCGGGGAGCTGTTTTTT. This gives the protein CASSFSGVGELFF.

The chain joins TRBV6-1 to TRBJ1-1, with D hard to call. V lost 1 base and J 5 bases, leaving 8 bases between the germline ends. From germline, CDR1 is MNHNS and CDR2 SASEGT. The CDR3 runs to 13 residues. CDR3 DNA: TGTGCCAGCAGTGAAGGGCAAACGACTGAAGCTTTCTTT. This translates into CASSEGQTTEAFF.

The rearrangement uses TRBV27 and TRBJ1-5; 7 positions match TRBD1. The CDR3 has 18 residues. Germline trimming cut 6 bases from V and 0 bases from J; bases unmatched to any gene: 14. Per germline, CDR1 MNHEY and CDR2 SMNVEV (reference sequence). The CDR3 bases are TGTGCCAGCAGCGCTTTGGGCAGGGGGGATTATAGCAATCAGCCCCAGCATTTT. Its translation is CASSALGRGDYSNQPQHF.

This chain joins TRBV19 and TRBJ1-2; 7 nucleotides match TRBD1. Germline CDR1 and CDR2: LNHDA and SQIVND (reference sequence). The CDR3 is 12 residues long. Germline trimming cut 2 bases from V and 8 bases from J; bases unmatched to any gene: 2. The chain's CDR3 is CASSIRQGGYTF. CDR3 DNA sequence: TGTGCCAGTAGTATAAGACAGGGAGGCTACACCTTC.

The chain combines TRBV28 with TRBJ1-2; D is uncertain. This CDR3 contains 11 residues. V gave up 7 bases and J gave up 8 bases, with 11 bases separating them. The V gene's germline CDR1 is MDHEN and CDR2 SYDVKM. The CDR3 DNA is TGTGCCAGCACGAGTGGGCGCGGCTACACCTTC. As protein: CASTSGRGYTF.

The rearrangement joins TRBV15 to TRBJ2-7; unclear D gene. The germline CDR1 and CDR2 sequences are LNHNV and YYDKDF (reference sequence). The CDR3 loop spans 13 amino acids. Trimming cost V 0 bases and J 3 bases, with 6 bases left between them. The CDR3 nucleotides are TGTGCCACCAGCAGAGATCGGGTCTACGAGCAGTACTTC. This gives the protein CATSRDRVYEQYF.

The rearrangement uses TRBV11-3 and TRBJ2-1; a possible D gene is TRBD2 (6 bases). Germline CDR1 is SGHNT and CDR2 is YENEEA. The CDR3 is 13 amino acids. Trimming shortened V by 4 bases and J by 8 bases, and 12 bases separated the two germline ends. The CDR3 coding sequence is TGTGCCAGCAGCTACCATGGGGGGTATGAGCAGTTCTTC. It yields the protein CASSYHGGYEQFF.

This chain joins TRBV10-2 and TRBJ1-4; D may be TRBD1 (5 bases). Trimming left V 5 bases short and J 0 bases short, with 13 bases between. CDR1 and CDR2 from the germline V gene are WSHSY and SAAADI. The CDR3 extends over 16 amino acids. In nucleotides, the CDR3 is TGCGCCAGCAGTCCATCCGACAGATCAACTAATGAAAAACTGTTTTTT. As protein: CASSPSDRSTNEKLFF.

The V and J genes are TRBV5-3 and TRBJ2-7; 8 bases are a match to TRBD1. TRBV5-3 is flagged as an ORF with uncertain function. The CDR3 length is 15 residues. J was trimmed by 0 bases and V by 0 bases; bases with no gene match: 2. The CDR3 sequence is CARSLGQGSSYEQYF. CDR3 sequence (DNA): TGTGCCAGAAGCTTGGGACAGGGGAGCTCCTACGAGCAGTACTTC.

The chain uses TRBV18 and TRBJ1-2; D is unresolved. From germline, CDR1 is KGHSH and CDR2 LQKENI. The CDR3 has 14 amino acids. V was cut by 2 bases and J by 7 bases, with 14 bases left in between. As DNA, the CDR3 is TGTGCCAGCTCACCAACCGGGAGCCTCGCTGGCTACACCTTC. Amino acids: CASSPTGSLAGYTF.

V usage is TRBV25-1 and J usage is TRBJ2-7, with D unclear. Germline V lookup: CDR1 MGHDK, CDR2 SYGVNS. Trimming pared 3 bases from V and 0 bases from J, leaving 3 bases between. The CDR3 length is 12 residues. CDR3 DNA sequence: TGTGCCAGCAGTGATTACTCCTACGAGCAGTACTTC. Amino acids: CASSDYSYEQYF.

This chain uses TRBV2 with TRBJ2-1; 11 bases agree with TRBD2. Germline CDR1 is SNHLY and CDR2 is FYNNEI. This CDR3 is 14 amino acids long. J lost 7 bases, V lost 6 bases, and 5 bases had no gene match. The DNA for the CDR3 is TGTGCCAGCAGGGAACTAGCGGGAGTGAATGAGCAGTTCTTC. It is translated as CASRELAGVNEQFF.

This chain uses TRBV9 with TRBJ1-5; D gene unclear. Germline V CDR1 and CDR2: SGDLS, YYNGEE. CDR3 length: 14 amino acids. V was clipped by 3 bases and J by 4 bases, with 11 bases between them. CDR3 DNA: TGTGCCAGCAGCGCTTCCCCGGGGAATCAGCCCCAGCATTTT. Its protein is CASSASPGNQPQHF.

The chain employs TRBV6-5 and TRBJ2-7; 9 positions agree with TRBD2. The CDR3 is made up of 15 amino acids. V lost 5 bases to trimming and J lost 3 bases; unmatched junction nucleotides: 8. Germline V lookup: CDR1 MNHEY, CDR2 SVGAGI. CDR3 loop: CASSIQGTSRYEQYF. The CDR3 DNA reads TGTGCCAGCAGTATTCAAGGGACTAGCCGCTACGAGCAGTACTTC.

This sequence joins TRBV7-2 and TRBJ2-5, with TRBD2 matching 11 bases. The V gene end was trimmed by 6 bases and the J gene end by 6 bases; junction bases not matched to a gene: 9. This CDR3 has 15 residues. Germline CDR1 SGHTA, CDR2 FQGNSA. CDR3 coding DNA: TGTGCCAGCAGTCTTAGCGGGAGGGCCCTGAAGACCCAGTACTTC. Translation gives CASSLSGRALKTQYF.

J is TRBJ1-2 and V is TRBV19; 8 bases line up with TRBD1. Germline V gene sequence: CDR1 LNHDA, CDR2 SQIVND (reference sequence). This CDR3 comprises 15 residues. V lost 6 bases, J lost 7 bases, and 13 bases stayed unmatched. The CDR3 here is CASSRGTGIFGGYTF. CDR3 sequence (DNA): TGTGCCAGTAGCCGGGGGACAGGAATATTTGGTGGCTACACCTTC.

This clone has a handful of counts. The V and J genes are TRBV28 and TRBJ1-3; D not certain. CDR1 MDHEN and CDR2 SYDVKM come from the germline V gene. This CDR3 comprises 15 residues. V lost 3 bases, J lost 0 bases, and 9 bases lay in between. The DNA of the CDR3 is TGTGCCAGCAGTTTCAATTCAGACTCTGGAAACACCATATATTTT. As protein: CASSFNSDSGNTIYF.

The chain uses TRBV7-9 and TRBJ1-2; D is perhaps TRBD1 (5 bases). The CDR3 loop spans 15 amino acids. V shed 5 bases and J shed 4 bases, with 17 bases lying between them. Germline V lookup: CDR1 SEHNR, CDR2 FQNEAQ (reference sequence). In DNA form, the CDR3 reads TGTGCCAGCAGCGTCAGGACACCGGGCCTCTATGGCTACACCTTC. Its protein product is CASSVRTPGLYGYTF.

V and J are TRBV29-1 and TRBJ2-5; TRBD1 matches 10 bases. J lost 5 bases, V lost 7 bases, and 10 bases had no gene match. Germline CDR1 reads SQVTM; CDR2 reads ANQGSEA. The CDR3 extends over 14 amino acids. CDR3 sequence reads: CSALRQGARETQYF. The DNA for the CDR3 is TGCAGCGCTTTACGACAGGGGGCGCGGGAGACCCAGTACTTC.

This rearrangement joins TRBV5-1 to TRBJ1-2; D gene ambiguous. V lost 4 bases, J lost 1 base, and 11 bases lay in between. CDR1 is SGHRS, CDR2 YFSETQ, per germline. This CDR3 region has 14 residues. CDR3 nucleotide sequence: TGCGCCAGCAGCCCCAGAACAAATAACTATGGCTACACCTTC. Translation gives CASSPRTNNYGYTF.

This clone was counted a few times. V gene TRBV7-9 combines with J gene TRBJ2-1; D perhaps matches TRBD1 (5 bases). The CDR3 loop spans 14 amino acids. CDR1 SEHNR and CDR2 FQNEAQ come from the germline V gene (reference sequence). Between the trimmed V and J ends, which lost 5 bases and 4 bases, there was a span of 12 bases. Here the CDR3 reads CASSPTDSYNEQFF. CDR3 bases: TGTGCCAGCAGCCCGACAGACTCATACAATGAGCAGTTCTTC.

The rearrangement links TRBV5-1 to TRBJ2-1; 7 nucleotides match TRBD2. The CDR3 runs 15 residues. The germline gives CDR1 SGHRS, CDR2 YFSETQ. V lost 5 bases and J lost 0; bases outside the gene matches: 5. The DNA for the CDR3 is TGCGCCAGCAGAACCGGGACTAACTCCTACAATGAGCAGTTCTTC. Its protein product is CASRTGTNSYNEQFF. Drawing the rest from reference TRBV5-1 and TRBJ2-1, the complete variable domain is KAGVTQTPRYLIKTRGQQVTLSCSPISGHRSVSWYQQTPGQGLQFLFEYFSETQRNKGNFPGRFSGRQFSNSRSEMNVSTLELGDSALYLCASRTGTNSYNEQFFGPGTRLTVL.

The chain combines TRBV7-8 with TRBJ2-1, with a weak D call TRBD2 (6 bases). The CDR3 covers 16 residues. Germline CDR1 SGHVS, CDR2 FQNEAQ. With 5 bases removed from V and 2 bases from J, the gap between germline ends came to 16 bases. CDR3 bases: TGTGCCAGCAGCCCCAGACTAGAGGGTACCTACAATGAGCAGTTCTTC. It translates to CASSPRLEGTYNEQFF. The full variable domain, with the rest looked up from reference TRBV7-8 and TRBJ2-1, is GAGVSQSPRYKVAKRGQDVALRCDPISGHVSLFWYQQALGQGPEFLTYFQNEAQLDKSGLPSDRFFAERPEGSVSTLKIQRTQQEDSAVYLCASSPRLEGTYNEQFFGPGTRLTVL.

This rearrangement joins TRBV19 to TRBJ2-6; 7 bases map to TRBD2. CDR1 LNHDA and CDR2 SQIVND come from the germline V gene (reference sequence). The CDR3 spans 15 residues. Unmatched junction bases numbered 7, after V lost 8 bases and J lost 3 bases. The CDR3 region is CASATGGIGANVLTF. CDR3 nucleotides: TGTGCCAGTGCTACGGGGGGTATTGGGGCCAACGTCCTGACTTTC. The whole variable domain, remainder taken from reference TRBV19 and TRBJ2-6, is DGGITQSPKYLFRKEGQNVTLSCEQNLNHDAMYWYRQDPGQGLRLIYYSQIVNDFQKGDIAEGYSVSREKKESFPLTVTSAQKNPTAFYLCASATGGIGANVLTFGAGSRLTVL.

The chain employs TRBV9 and TRBJ2-1, with a tentative D call TRBD2 (5 bases). This CDR3 contains 15 residues. Deletions cut 0 bases from V and 1 base from J, with 8 bases between. Germline CDR1 and CDR2: SGDLS and YYNGEE. DNA of the CDR3: TGTGCCAGCAGCGTAGTCGGGATTTCCTACAATGAGCAGTTCTTC. It yields the protein CASSVVGISYNEQFF.

The chain links TRBV6-5 to TRBJ1-2; no clear D gene. V was cut by 5 bases and J by 1 base, with 14 bases left in between. Germline-derived CDR1 and CDR2 are MNHEY and SVGAGI. The CDR3 extends over 15 amino acids. The CDR3 DNA reads TGTGCCAGCAGTCCGCGGGTCCCGGGTAACTATGGCTACACCTTC. Translation: CASSPRVPGNYGYTF.

This clone was recorded once. V and J are TRBV7-9 and TRBJ1-5; D remains ambiguous. The V gene's germline CDR1 is SEHNR and CDR2 FQNEAQ (reference sequence). Trimming left V 5 bases short and J 3 bases short, with 11 bases between. This CDR3 is 14 amino acids long. The CDR3 nucleotides are TGTGCCAGCAGCCCTCGGGATCTCAATCAGCCCCAGCATTTT. It encodes CASSPRDLNQPQHF.

The J gene is TRBJ2-7, the V gene TRBV7-9; D is unresolved. Germline V lookup: CDR1 SEHNR, CDR2 FQNEAQ (reference sequence). The CDR3 runs to 13 residues. Trimming pared 5 bases from V and 6 bases from J, leaving 14 bases between. CDR3 region: CASSTSRSGEQYF. CDR3 DNA sequence: TGTGCCAGCAGCACCTCACGGTCAGGCGAGCAGTACTTC.